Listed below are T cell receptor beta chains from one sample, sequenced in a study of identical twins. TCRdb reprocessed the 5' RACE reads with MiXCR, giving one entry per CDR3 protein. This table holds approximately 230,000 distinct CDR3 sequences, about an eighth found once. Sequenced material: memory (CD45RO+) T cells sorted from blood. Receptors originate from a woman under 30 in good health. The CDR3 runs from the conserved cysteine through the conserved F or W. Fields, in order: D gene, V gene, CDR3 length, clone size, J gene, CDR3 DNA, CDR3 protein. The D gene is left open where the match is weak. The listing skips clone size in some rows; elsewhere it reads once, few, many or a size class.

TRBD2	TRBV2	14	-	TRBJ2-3	TGTGCCAGCAGTCAGCGCGCTAGCGGACTACCATCAATTTTT	CASSQRASGLPSIF
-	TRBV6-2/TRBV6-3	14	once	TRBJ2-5	TGTGCCAGCAGCGCCAGAGGGCCGAGGGAGACCCAGTACTTC	CASSARGPRETQYF
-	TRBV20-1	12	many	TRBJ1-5	TGCAGTGCGCGGGTTAGCAATCAGCCCCAGCATTTT	CSARVSNQPQHF
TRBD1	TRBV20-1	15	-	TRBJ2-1	TGCAGTGCTAAGAATCCGAGACAGGGGCTCAATGAGCAGTTCTTC	CSAKNPRQGLNEQFF
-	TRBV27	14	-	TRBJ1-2	TGTGCCAGCAGTCTTCTACAGGGTAACTATGGCTACACCTTC	CASSLLQGNYGYTF
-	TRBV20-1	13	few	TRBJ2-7	TGCAGTGCTAGCGCGTCGGCGCCCTACGAGCAGTACTTC	CSASASAPYEQYF
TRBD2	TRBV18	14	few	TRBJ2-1	TGTGCCAGCTCAGGATTCGGGACTACCAATGAGCAGTTCTTC	CASSGFGTTNEQFF
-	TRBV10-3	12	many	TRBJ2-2	TGTGCCATCAGTGAGAGTGTAGGGGAGCTGTTTTTT	CAISESVGELFF
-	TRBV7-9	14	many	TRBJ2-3	TGTGCCAGCAGCTTAGCCTCGACAGGTGGTACGCAGTATTTT	CASSLASTGGTQYF
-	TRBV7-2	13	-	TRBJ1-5	TGTGCCAGCAGCTTAATTATGGATCAGCCCCAGCATTTT	CASSLIMDQPQHF
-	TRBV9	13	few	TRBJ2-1	TGTGCCAGCAGCCCAACTCTGATCAATGAGCAGTTCTTC	CASSPTLINEQFF
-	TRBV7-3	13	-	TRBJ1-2	TGTGCCAGCAGCCCTTCTCGGCAGGATGGCTACACCTTC	CASSPSRQDGYTF
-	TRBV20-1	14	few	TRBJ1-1	TGCAGTGCTAGCGGGGGGCTTGGTCGCACTGAAGCTTTCTTT	CSASGGLGRTEAFF
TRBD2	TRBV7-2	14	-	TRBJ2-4	TGTGCCAGCAGCGCCGGGAGGGCCAAAAACATTCAGTACTTC	CASSAGRAKNIQYF
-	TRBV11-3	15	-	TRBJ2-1	TGTGCCAGCAGCCCGGCCCTAAGCTCCTACAATGAGCAGTTCTTC	CASSPALSSYNEQFF
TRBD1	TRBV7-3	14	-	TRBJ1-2	TGTGCCAGCAGCTCCACCGGGACAGACAATGGCTACACCTTC	CASSSTGTDNGYTF
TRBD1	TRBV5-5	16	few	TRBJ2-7	TGTGCCAGCAGCGCCTTGTGGGACAGCGCCTCCTACGAGCAGTACTTC	CASSALWDSASYEQYF
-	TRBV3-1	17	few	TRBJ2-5	TGTGCCAGCACCCGACGTCTACAGCCTTTACGGAGAGAGACCCAGTACTTC	CASTRRLQPLRRETQYF
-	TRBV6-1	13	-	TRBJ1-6	TGTGCCAGCAGTGAACAGGGGCATTCACCCCTCCACTTT	CASSEQGHSPLHF
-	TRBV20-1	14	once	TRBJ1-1	TGCAGTGCTAGAGCGGTACTCGCTCCCACTGAAGCTTTCTTT	CSARAVLAPTEAFF
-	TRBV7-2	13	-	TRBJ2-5	TGTGCCAGCAGCTTAGGGCCCGACGGGACCCAGTACTTC	CASSLGPDGTQYF
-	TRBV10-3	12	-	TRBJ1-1	TGTGCCATCAGTACAGGGAGCACTGAAGCTTTCTTT	CAISTGSTEAFF
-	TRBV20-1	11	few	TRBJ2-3	TGCAGTGCCACCAGGGCGAATACGCAGTATTTT	CSATRANTQYF
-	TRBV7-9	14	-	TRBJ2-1	TGTGCCAGCAGCCCCTCCGGGACCGCCAATGAGCAGTTCTTC	CASSPSGTANEQFF
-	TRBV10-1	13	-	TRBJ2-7	TGCGCCAGCAGTGCCACGCTCGGAGGCGAGCAGTACTTC	CASSATLGGEQYF
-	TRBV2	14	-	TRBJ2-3	TGTGCCAGCAGTGATCCGAGTCCCACAGATACGCAGTATTTT	CASSDPSPTDTQYF
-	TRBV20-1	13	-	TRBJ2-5	TGCAGTGCTCCAACTTCTGGTAAAGAGACCCAGTACTTC	CSAPTSGKETQYF
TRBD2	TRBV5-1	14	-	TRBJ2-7	TGCGCCAGCAGGAGCGGCGGGAGCACCTACGAGCAGTACTTC	CASRSGGSTYEQYF
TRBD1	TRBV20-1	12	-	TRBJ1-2	TGCAGTGCTGGGACAGGGCACTATGGCTACACCTTC	CSAGTGHYGYTF
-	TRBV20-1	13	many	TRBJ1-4	TGCAGTGCTAGTGCGGGGCGGGCTGAAAAACTGTTTTTT	CSASAGRAEKLFF
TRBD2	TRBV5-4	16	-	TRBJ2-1	TGTGCCAGCAGCTTAGGGAATGGCGGGAGGTTCGGGCCTTCGTTCTTC	CASSLGNGGRFGPSFF
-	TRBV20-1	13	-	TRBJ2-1	TGCAGTGCTATTAAGGGGGGCGGCAATGAGCAGTTCTTC	CSAIKGGGNEQFF
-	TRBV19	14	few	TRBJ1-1	TGTGCCAGTAGGATAAGGACGGAGAACACTGAAGCTTTCTTT	CASRIRTENTEAFF
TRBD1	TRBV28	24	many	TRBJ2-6	TGTGCCAGCAGGTTGATGACACAGGGGAATTTTCTTGTTATGAGCGGAGCTGGGGCCAACGTCCTGACTTTC	CASRLMTQGNFLVMSGAGANVLTF
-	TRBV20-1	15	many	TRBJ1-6	TGCAGTGCTAGAGATCGGGTATTCTATAATTCACCCCTCCACTTT	CSARDRVFYNSPLHF
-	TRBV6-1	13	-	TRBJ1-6	TGTGCCAGCAGTGCGGGGGTCTATTCACCCCTCCACTTT	CASSAGVYSPLHF
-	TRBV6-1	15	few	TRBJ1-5	TGTGCCAGCAGCCCCGACAGGAGTGCTGGACAGCCCCAGCATTTT	CASSPDRSAGQPQHF
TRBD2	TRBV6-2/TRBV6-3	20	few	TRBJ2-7	TGTGCCAGCAGTACCCCCTGGAGCGGGGGGACGCTCCTTAGCTCCTACGAGCAGTACTTC	CASSTPWSGGTLLSSYEQYF
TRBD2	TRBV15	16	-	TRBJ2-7	TGTGCCACCAGCGGGGGGGTAGCGGGTAAATCCTACGAGCAGTACTTC	CATSGGVAGKSYEQYF
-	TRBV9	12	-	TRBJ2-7	TGTGCCAGCAGCCTTATCGACGGGGAGCAGTACTTC	CASSLIDGEQYF
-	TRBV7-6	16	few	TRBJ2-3	TGTGCCAGCAGCTTTGGGGGCGGGGGACTTCTGGATACGCAGTATTTT	CASSFGGGGLLDTQYF
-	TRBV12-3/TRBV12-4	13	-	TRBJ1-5	TGTGCCAGCAGTTTACATCAGGGACAGCCCCAGCATTTT	CASSLHQGQPQHF